This TCR beta chain was captured in a study of spatial heterogeneity in lung cancer. TCRdb reprocessed the 5' RACE reads with MiXCR, giving one entry per CDR3 protein. The sample carries about 94,000 distinct CDR3 sequences, approximately 19% recorded once. In its sample, this clonotype was seen a few times. Trimming left V 9 bases short and J 1 base short, with 7 bases between. Germline V lookup: CDR1 KGHDR, CDR2 SFDVKD. This CDR3 region has 12 residues. The time point here: blood at routine non-recurrence follow-up after resection. V is TRBV24-1 and J is TRBJ2-3; possible D gene TRBD1, 5 bases. This specimen was PBMCs, taken at follow-up. This receptor was obtained from a male donor with early-stage non-small cell lung cancer. As DNA, the CDR3 is TGTGCCACCCAACAGGGCACAGATACGCAGTATTTT. This encodes CATQQGTDTQYF.